A single sample is the source of the 18 T cell receptor beta chains below, sequenced in a study of CD8 T cells in Susac syndrome. Random hexamers were used to reverse transcribe an amount of 0.5 to 1 ug RNA. TCRdb reanalysed the immunoSEQ multiplex PCR reads using MiXCR and keeps one entry per CDR3 protein. The data show 190,000 or so distinct CDR3 sequences, nearly 95% seen once. Sequenced: CD4+ T cells from PBMCs. These receptors were taken from a human donor with multiple sclerosis.

This chain connects TRBV5-1 to TRBJ2-1; D gene uncertain. Trimming pared 4 bases from V and 6 bases from J, leaving 11 bases between. This CDR3 contains 13 residues. Germline V gene data show CDR1 as SGHRS and CDR2 as YFSETQ. CDR3 nucleotide sequence: TGCGCCAGCAGCCCGACCTGGGGCAATGAGCAGTTCTTC. It yields the protein CASSPTWGNEQFF.

The chain carries TRBV29-1 and TRBJ2-1; TRBD2 aligns across 7 bases. Germline CDR1 is SQVTM and CDR2 is ANQGSEA. The CDR3 length is 17 residues. With 3 bases clipped from V and 0 bases from J, the junction kept 11 bases outside the gene matches. CDR3 nucleotides: TGCAGCGTTGACAATCCCCCTAGCGGAAGCTCCTACAATGAGCAGTTCTTC. It yields the protein CSVDNPPSGSSYNEQFF.

The chain couples TRBV24-1 to TRBJ2-3; D is undetermined. The CDR3 has 12 residues. The germline V and J ends were trimmed by 3 bases and 6 bases, with 6 bases remaining between them. The germline V gene encodes CDR1 KGHDR and CDR2 SFDVKD. CDR3 DNA sequence: TGTGCCACCAGTGATATATGGGATACGCAGTATTTT. Its protein is CATSDIWDTQYF.

This clonotype was observed once. V gene TRBV3-1 combines with J gene TRBJ1-1, with D unclear. The CDR3 runs to 13 residues. V lost 3 bases, J lost 5 bases, and 10 bases lay in between. CDR1 is LGHDT, CDR2 YNNKEL, per germline (reference sequence). This chain's CDR3 is CASSQMSSTEAFF. The DNA for the CDR3 is TGTGCCAGCAGCCAGATGTCTTCGACTGAAGCTTTCTTT.

J is TRBJ1-2 and V is TRBV9, with D possibly matching TRBD1 (6 bases). CDR3 length: 15 amino acids. Germline CDR1 and CDR2: SGDLS and YYNGEE. The ends were cut back, 2 bases at V and 3 bases at J, with 14 bases in the middle. CDR3 amino acids: CASSVGGGRYYGYTF. CDR3 DNA sequence: TGTGCCAGCAGCGTTGGTGGGGGCCGCTACTATGGCTACACCTTC. The whole variable domain, filled in from reference TRBV9 and TRBJ1-2, reads DSGVTQTPKHLITATGQRVTLRCSPRSGDLSVYWYQQSLDQGLQFLIQYYNGEERAKGNILERFSAQQFPDLHSELNLSSLELGDSALYFCASSVGGGRYYGYTFGSGTRLTVV.

The chain has TRBV29-1 and TRBJ2-5, with 7 bases aligning to TRBD1. This CDR3 is 16 amino acids long. V gave up 0 bases and J gave up 7 bases; unmatched junction bases: 14. Germline V gives CDR1 SQVTM, CDR2 ANQGSEA. CDR3 sequence: CSVEEGGQTTHGTQYF. For the CDR3, the DNA is TGCAGCGTTGAAGAAGGGGGACAGACCACTCATGGGACCCAGTACTTC.

The J gene is TRBJ2-7, the V gene TRBV3-1; D is undetermined. This CDR3 has 13 amino acids. V was cut by 5 bases and J by 3 bases, with 11 bases left in between. Germline V gene data show CDR1 as LGHDT and CDR2 as YNNKEL (reference sequence). In DNA, the CDR3 is TGTGCCAGCAGCAGACGGGCCATCTACGAGCAGTACTTC. This gives the protein CASSRRAIYEQYF.

The J gene is TRBJ2-1, the V gene TRBV2, with 8 nucleotides matching TRBD1. Germline CDR1 and CDR2: SNHLY and FYNNEI. The length of the CDR3 is 16 residues. The J segment lost 8 bases and the V segment lost 7 bases, leaving 16 bases of the junction unmatched. The CDR3 region is CASTARTGRISYEQFF. CDR3 nucleotides: TGTGCCAGCACCGCCCGGACAGGGCGCATATCATATGAGCAGTTCTTC. The full variable domain, completed using reference TRBV2 and TRBJ2-1, is EPEVTQTPSHQVTQMGQEVILRCVPISNHLYFYWYRQILGQKVEFLVSFYNNEISEKSEIFDDQFSVERPDGSNFTLKIRSTKLEDSAMYFCASTARTGRISYEQFFGPGTRLTVL.

This chain uses TRBV30 with TRBJ2-1; D gene unclear. Germline lookup yields CDR1 GTSNPN and CDR2 SVGIG (reference sequence). This CDR3 is 12 amino acids long. Trimming cost V 8 bases and J 4 bases, with 12 bases left between them. For the CDR3, the DNA is TGTGCCATGAAATGGCGGTACAATGAGCAGTTCTTC. Its protein is CAMKWRYNEQFF.

The chain couples TRBV9 to TRBJ2-2; the match to TRBD2 covers 7 bases. The germline V gene has CDR1 SGDLS and CDR2 YYNGEE. This CDR3 has 15 amino acids. Trimming took 4 bases from V and 5 from J; bases not matched to a gene: 8. This CDR3 is CASSLTAGTTGELFF. DNA of the CDR3: TGTGCCAGCAGCCTAACAGCGGGAACAACCGGGGAGCTGTTTTTT.

The chain couples TRBV6-2 or TRBV6-3 to TRBJ2-1; TRBD1 agrees at 7 bases. The CDR3 runs 15 residues. With 2 bases clipped from V and 5 bases from J, the junction kept 6 bases outside the gene matches. Germline V gives CDR1 MNHEY, CDR2 SVGEGT. CDR3: CASSYGQEQNNEQFF. The DNA for the CDR3 is TGTGCCAGCAGTTACGGACAGGAGCAAAACAATGAGCAGTTCTTC.

This clonotype has just one count. The chain uses TRBV2 and TRBJ2-5; D possibly corresponds to TRBD2 (5 bases). This CDR3 has 12 amino acids. CDR1 and CDR2 from the germline V gene are SNHLY and FYNNEI. CDR3 nucleotides: TGTGCGGGGAGTCAGTACCAAGAGACCCAGTACTTC. Translating gives CAGSQYQETQYF.

The V gene is TRBV30, the J gene TRBJ1-5, with D unclear. Trimming stripped 0 bases from V and 5 bases from J, with 14 bases between. Germline V gene lookup returns CDR1 GTSNPN and CDR2 SVGIG (reference sequence). The CDR3 runs to 15 residues. The CDR3 region is CAWSVETSGHQPQHF. CDR3 DNA sequence: TGTGCCTGGAGTGTGGAGACATCTGGGCATCAGCCCCAGCATTTT.

CDR3 sequence reads: CASSPGQGTARGDTQYF. Here the CDR3 DNA reads TGCGCCAGCAGCCCGGGACAGGGAACGGCAAGGGGAGATACGCAGTATTTT. The rearrangement joins TRBV5-1 to TRBJ2-3; 9 bases are shared with TRBD1. Unmatched junction bases numbered 14, after V lost 4 bases and J lost 5 bases. CDR3 length: 17 residues. The germline CDR1 and CDR2 sequences are SGHRS and YFSETQ.

A single count supports this clonotype. The rearrangement uses TRBV28 and TRBJ2-7; D remains unclear. V lost 6 bases, J lost 4 bases, and 7 bases lay in between. This CDR3 is 11 amino acids long. Germline CDR1 and CDR2: MDHEN and SYDVKM. CDR3 residues: CASRNFYEQYF. The CDR3 DNA follows: TGTGCCAGCAGAAACTTTTACGAGCAGTACTTC.

CDR3 in DNA: TGTGCCAGCAGCCCAAATACATGGGGGGATTCCTACGAGCAGTACTTC. It translates to CASSPNTWGDSYEQYF. The chain uses TRBV28 and TRBJ2-7; D perhaps matches TRBD2 (6 bases). The V end lost 6 bases, the J end lost 1 base, and 19 bases lay between the germline ends. CDR3 length: 16 residues. Germline V lookup: CDR1 MDHEN, CDR2 SYDVKM.

This chain connects TRBV20-1 to TRBJ2-7; 8 bases agree with TRBD1. Germline loops: CDR1 DFQATT, CDR2 SNEGSKA (reference sequence). Trimming at V came to 6 bases and at J to 6 bases, leaving 10 bases not matched to a gene. The CDR3 totals 13 residues. The CDR3 is CSANLDRGSEQYF. The CDR3 DNA is TGCAGTGCCAATCTCGACAGGGGAAGCGAGCAGTACTTC.

The rearrangement uses TRBV12-3 or TRBV12-4 and TRBJ2-3; TRBD2 aligns across 13 bases. The CDR3 contains 15 residues. The V and J ends lost 6 bases and 6 bases, in that order; junction bases with no gene match: 6. CDR3 sequence reads: CASRTGTSGVDTQYF. The CDR3, as DNA: TGTGCCAGCAGGACCGGGACTAGCGGGGTGGATACGCAGTATTTT.